The clone carrying this T cell receptor beta chain has at least ten counts. Its target is not known. The data were obtained in a study of T cells after yellow fever vaccination. General study results and limits: Subsequent booster samples again held most clones from primary vaccination (96% CD4, 85% to 90% CD8). A small share of clonotypes appeared in both CD4 and CD8 compartments. FACS-sorted repertoires could contain abundant clonotypes contaminating from the bulk population. Weaker, the secondary response peaked sooner, at day 5 versus 15.

The germline CDR1 and CDR2 sequences are SGHRS and YFSETQ. V was cut by 7 bases and J by 3 bases, with 10 bases left in between. The CDR3 has 12 amino acids. TCRdb reprocessed the 5' RACE reads with MiXCR, giving one entry per CDR3 protein. The data show some 30,000 distinct CDR3 sequences, nearly 4.5% seen once. The starting material was CD8+ T cells sorted from PBMCs, obtained 5 days after the yellow fever booster vaccination. The chain combines TRBV5-1 with TRBJ2-5; no clear D gene. The clonotype originates from a man younger than 45 who received the YFV17D yellow fever vaccine. CDR3 DNA: TGCGCCAGCGTGGGAACCAAAGAGACCCAGTACTTC. As protein: CASVGTKETQYF.